The present entry profiles one TCR beta chain with its context. The source of the sample is a study of blood T cell repertoires in COVID-19. As for the study in general: Donors in the United States, Italy and Spain gave samples during acute or convalescent COVID-19. PBMCs, B-cell-depleted T cells, or T cells provided the cDNA or gDNA that made up the material.

J was trimmed by 6 bases and V by 1 base; bases with no gene match: 8. This CDR3 has 15 residues. Germline CDR1 and CDR2: GTSNPN and SVGIG (reference sequence). As handled by the study authors: Cell counts per sample came from amplifying reference gene primers. Libraries were prepared by immunoSEQ multiplex PCR; TCRdb keeps only in-frame clonotypes and omits some of them. From that table come the V and J calls and clone size; the DNA was used to work out D and trimming. The data show roughly 200,000 clones, 84% seen once. The rearrangement uses TRBV30 and TRBJ1-4; the match to TRBD1 covers 7 bases. The source is a woman aged 80 or over with active or convalescent COVID-19. Sequenced sample: peripheral blood. In DNA, the CDR3 is TGTGCCTGGAGTGACACGAAAGACAGGGATGAAAAACTGTTTTTT. This codes for CAWSDTKDRDEKLFF.